A single sample gave rise to the 27 T cell receptor beta chains below, sequenced in a study of blood T cell repertoires in COVID-19. Generated by immunoSEQ multiplex PCR, the TCRdb table keeps only in-frame clones and is missing some. This table has about 68,000 clones, 90% to 95% appearing once. Sequenced input: peripheral blood. Source of these receptors: a man aged 35-49 years with COVID-19, enrolled during active disease.

This rearrangement joins TRBV12-3 or TRBV12-4 to TRBJ1-2; the D gene is possibly TRBD1 (5 bases). The CDR3 consists of 12 residues. V was shortened by 11 bases and J by 2 bases, with 12 bases between the two germline ends. The CDR3 bases are TGTGCCTCATCCCGGGGGAACTATGGCTACACCTTC. Translation gives CASSRGNYGYTF.

The chain is built from TRBV13 and TRBJ1-1, with a possible D match to TRBD1 (6 bases). Germline V gene sequence: CDR1 PRHDT, CDR2 FYEKMQ (reference sequence). V gave up 3 bases and J gave up 1 base, with 9 bases separating them. The length of the CDR3 is 14 residues. The CDR3 DNA follows: TGTGCCAGCAGCTTCCAGGGGTGGAACACTGAAGCTTTCTTT. It is translated as CASSFQGWNTEAFF.

This clone has only a few counts. V gene TRBV28 combines with J gene TRBJ1-5; D ambiguous. Germline CDR1 is MDHEN and CDR2 is SYDVKM. V was pared by 2 bases and J by 1 base, with 15 bases between. This CDR3 has 17 amino acids. The CDR3 loop reads CASSLEGLKSSNQPQHF. The CDR3, as DNA: TGTGCCAGCAGTTTAGAAGGACTTAAATCAAGCAATCAGCCCCAGCATTTT.

As concerns this clone: A junction end diverges from the germline sequence, so it may reflect a read error. The chain links TRBV7-2 to TRBJ1-6; D might be TRBD1 (6 bases). The CDR3 runs to 13 residues. Germline assignment: CDR1 SGHTA and CDR2 FQGNSA. This CDR3 reads CASSSYRDSPLHF. CDR3 DNA sequence: TGTGCCAGCAGCTCTTACAGGGATTCGCCCCTCCACTTT.

CDR3 loop: CASSQEGSSYNEQFF. The CDR3 DNA reads TGTGCCAGCAGCCAGGAGGGGAGCTCCTACAATGAGCAGTTCTTC. This chain uses TRBV3-1 (or the pseudogene TRBV3-2) with TRBJ2-1; weak D call: TRBD2 (6 bases). This CDR3 is built from 15 residues. CDR1 is LGHDT and CDR2 is YNNKEL in the germline V gene (reference sequence). The ends were cut back, 3 bases at V and 0 bases at J, with 9 bases in the middle.

DNA for the CDR3: TGCGCCAGCAGCTTTAGAGATACGCAGTATTTT. It codes for CASSFRDTQYF. The chain employs TRBV5-1 and TRBJ2-3; D gene unclear. V gave up 2 bases and J gave up 5 bases, with 3 bases separating them. CDR3 length equals 11 residues. CDR1 SGHRS and CDR2 YFSETQ come from the germline V gene.

The chain uses TRBV6-5 and TRBJ1-1, with D uncertain. CDR1 is MNHEY, CDR2 SVGAGI, per germline. Trimming removed 10 bases at V and 0 bases at J, with 12 bases between. There are 13 residues in the CDR3. CDR3 region: CATRAGMNTEAFF. The CDR3 DNA sequence: TGTGCCACCCGGGCGGGGATGAACACTGAAGCTTTCTTT.

This clone was picked up one time. CDR3 sequence: CASSLSGGAWETQYF. The CDR3 DNA is TGTGCCAGCAGCTTATCTGGGGGGGCTTGGGAGACCCAGTACTTC. The V gene is TRBV7-2, the J gene TRBJ2-5, with D possibly being TRBD2 (7 bases). Germline assignment: CDR1 SGHTA and CDR2 FQGNSA. Trimming stripped 2 bases from V and 5 bases from J, with 15 bases between. This CDR3 contains 15 residues.

This rearrangement joins TRBV18 to TRBJ1-1; 7 positions match TRBD1. Germline CDR1 reads KGHSH; CDR2 reads LQKENI. The CDR3 has 17 amino acids. The ends lost 4 bases at V and 0 bases at J; junction bases unmatched: 11. The CDR3 reads CASSRSTGQEVNTEAFF. DNA for the CDR3: TGTGCCAGCTCACGGTCGACAGGGCAGGAGGTGAACACTGAAGCTTTCTTT.

The chain's CDR3 is CASSPLLPGTGSNEQFF. The CDR3, as DNA: TGTGCCAGCTCACCACTTTTACCCGGGACAGGATCCAATGAGCAGTTCTTC. This chain connects TRBV18 to TRBJ2-1; the match to TRBD1 covers 8 bases. CDR3 length equals 17 residues. Germline V gene data show CDR1 as KGHSH and CDR2 as LQKENI. J gave up 6 bases and V 1 base, and 11 bases lay outside the gene matches.

The V gene is TRBV19, the J gene TRBJ2-5; D is perhaps TRBD2 (7 bases). V dropped 6 bases and J dropped 1 base, with 9 bases sitting between them. Germline V gene lookup returns CDR1 LNHDA and CDR2 SQIVND (reference sequence). The CDR3 runs 13 residues. CDR3 bases: TGTGCCAGTAGCGGGGGGCTCCAAGAGACCCAGTACTTC. Residues: CASSGGLQETQYF.

The chain combines TRBV27 with TRBJ2-1; 8 nucleotides agree with TRBD1. The CDR3 consists of 15 residues. The germline CDR1 and CDR2 sequences are MNHEY and SMNVEV (reference sequence). J gave up 4 bases and V 3 bases, and 5 bases lay outside the gene matches. CDR3 bases: TGTGCCAGCAGTTTCCGGGACAGGACTTACAATGAGCAGTTCTTC. Translating gives CASSFRDRTYNEQFF.

This clone was observed once. The J gene is TRBJ1-1, the V gene TRBV28; TRBD1 matches 8 bases. Trimming at V came to 9 bases and at J to 1 base, leaving 7 bases not matched to a gene. CDR3 length: 14 amino acids. CDR1 MDHEN and CDR2 SYDVKM come from the germline V gene. The CDR3 sequence: CASSLDRENTEAFF. The CDR3 DNA reads as TGTGCCAGTTCCTTGGACAGGGAGAACACTGAAGCTTTCTTT.

This clone was seen just once. The chain employs TRBV3-1 (or the pseudogene TRBV3-2) and TRBJ2-1; tentatively, D is TRBD1 (5 bases). The germline V and J ends were trimmed by 2 bases and 7 bases, with 18 bases remaining between them. The germline V gene encodes CDR1 LGHDT and CDR2 YNNKEL (reference sequence). This CDR3 is built from 16 residues. The CDR3 DNA reads TGTGCCAGCAGCCAACGTGGGGCCTTCTCGGGTAATGAGCAGTTCTTC. As protein: CASSQRGAFSGNEQFF.

This chain uses TRBV11-3 with TRBJ2-2, with D tentatively TRBD2 (6 bases). This CDR3 region has 15 residues. Looked up from germline, CDR1 is SGHNT and CDR2 is YENEEA. Trimming removed 4 bases at V and 4 bases at J, with 13 bases between. CDR3 in DNA: TGTGCCAGCAGCTCAGATTTGGGGGGCACCGGGGAGCTGTTTTTT. It is translated as CASSSDLGGTGELFF.

The V and J genes are TRBV15 and TRBJ2-1; tentative D call: TRBD2 (5 bases). Trimming took off 1 base at V and 8 bases at J, with 15 bases between the two ends. The CDR3 runs to 15 residues. Looked up from germline, CDR1 is LNHNV and CDR2 is YYDKDF (reference sequence). In DNA, the CDR3 is TGTGCCACCAGCAGAGGAGGGCCCCTTCCATATGAGCAGTTCTTC. It translates to CATSRGGPLPYEQFF.

The V and J genes are TRBV18 and TRBJ1-2, with D perhaps TRBD1 (5 bases). The CDR3 contains 13 residues. Per the germline V gene, CDR1 is KGHSH and CDR2 is LQKENI. The V gene lost 1 base and the J gene lost 6 bases, with 9 bases spanning the gap. CDR3 DNA: TGTGCCAGCTCACCACGGGGCAGCAATGGCTACACCTTC. The encoded protein is CASSPRGSNGYTF.

V is TRBV5-5 and J is TRBJ1-4; 7 nucleotides line up with TRBD1. The CDR3 sequence is 16 residues long. Looked up from germline, CDR1 is SGHKS and CDR2 is YYEKEE (reference sequence). V was pared by 4 bases and J by 4 bases, with 10 bases of the junction left unmatched. The CDR3 bases are TGTGCCAGCAGCCCGGGGCAGGGGGGATATAATGAAAAACTGTTTTTT. This sequence encodes CASSPGQGGYNEKLFF.

V and J are TRBV24-1 and TRBJ1-2; 7 bases are a match to TRBD1. V shed 9 bases, J shed 6 bases, and the junction held 9 bases outside the gene matches. CDR1 KGHDR and CDR2 SFDVKD come from the germline V gene. This CDR3 spans 13 amino acids. CDR3 coding DNA: TGTGCCACCTCAAAAGACAGGGTAAATGGCTACACCTTC. Its protein is CATSKDRVNGYTF.

The chain is built from TRBV6-5 and TRBJ1-2, with TRBD1 identical over 10 bases. This CDR3 has 15 amino acids. V dropped 2 bases and J dropped 4; count of bases not matched to a gene: 4. Germline CDR1 is MNHEY and CDR2 is SVGAGI. CDR3 bases: TGTGCCAGCAGTTACGGGACAGGGGCTACCTATGGCTACACCTTC. It translates to CASSYGTGATYGYTF.

The CDR3, as DNA: TGTGCCAGCAGCCGGGGATCTGGCACTGAAGCTTTCTTT. Protein product: CASSRGSGTEAFF. The rearrangement uses TRBV7-3 and TRBJ1-1; D gene unclear. V was shortened by 5 bases and J by 4 bases, with 11 bases between the two germline ends. There are 13 residues in the CDR3. Germline V gene sequence: CDR1 SGHTA, CDR2 FQGTGA.

The genes are TRBV7-9 and TRBJ2-5, with D possibly matching TRBD1 (5 bases). Trimming took off 7 bases at V and 1 base at J, with 13 bases between the two ends. The CDR3 length is 14 residues. Germline CDR1 and CDR2: SEHNR and FQNEAQ (reference sequence). CDR3 residues: CASISIDSQETQYF. The CDR3 DNA follows: TGTGCCAGCATTTCTATTGACAGCCAAGAGACCCAGTACTTC.

The V gene is TRBV15, the J gene TRBJ2-5; TRBD2 agrees at 11 bases. This CDR3 spans 15 amino acids. Trimming took 6 bases from V and 6 from J; bases not matched to a gene: 9. From germline, CDR1 is LNHNV and CDR2 YYDKDF (reference sequence). CDR3 DNA sequence: TGTGCCACCAGTTTTAGCGGGGGGGCCGGTAAGACCCAGTACTTC. This sequence encodes CATSFSGGAGKTQYF.

The chain uses TRBV28 and TRBJ1-2, with a tentative D call TRBD1 (6 bases). Germline V gene data show CDR1 as MDHEN and CDR2 as SYDVKM. CDR3 length: 14 residues. V shed 3 bases and J shed 5 bases, with 13 bases lying between them. The CDR3 region has the DNA TGTGCCAGCAGTTTGCTGCAACAGGGTTATGGCTACACCTTC. Protein: CASSLLQQGYGYTF.

The chain combines TRBV19 with TRBJ1-5; 9 positions agree with TRBD1. Germline CDR1 reads LNHDA; CDR2 reads SQIVND (reference sequence). V shed 7 bases and J 1 base; nucleotides not matched to a gene: 8. The CDR3 covers 16 residues. The CDR3, as DNA: TGTGCCAGTACTGCCCGGACAGGGGAGAGCAATCAGCCCCAGCATTTT. This encodes CASTARTGESNQPQHF.

The rearrangement uses TRBV4-1 and TRBJ2-7; D gene unclear. Germline CDR1 and CDR2: MGHRA and YSYEKL. CDR3 length equals 16 residues. Deletions cut 1 base from V and 0 bases from J, with 13 bases between. The CDR3 region has the DNA TGCGCCAGCAGCCAAGCCAACCAAAAGAGCTCCTACGAGCAGTACTTC. Residues: CASSQANQKSSYEQYF.

This chain links TRBV10-2 with TRBJ1-1, with 7 bases aligning to TRBD1. CDR3 length equals 13 residues. CDR1 and CDR2 from the germline V gene are WSHSY and SAAADI. Trimming took 8 bases from V and 4 from J; bases not matched to a gene: 7. CDR3 protein: CASYDRERTEAFF. CDR3 DNA sequence: TGCGCCAGCTATGACAGGGAGCGCACTGAAGCTTTCTTT.